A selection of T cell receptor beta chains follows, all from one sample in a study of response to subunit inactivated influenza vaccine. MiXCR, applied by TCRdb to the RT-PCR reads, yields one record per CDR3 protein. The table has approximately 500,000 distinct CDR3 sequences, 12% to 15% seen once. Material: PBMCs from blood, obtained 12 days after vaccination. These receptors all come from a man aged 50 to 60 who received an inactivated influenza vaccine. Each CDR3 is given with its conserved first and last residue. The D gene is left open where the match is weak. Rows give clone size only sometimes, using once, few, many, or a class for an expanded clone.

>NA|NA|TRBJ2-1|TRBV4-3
TGCGCCAGCAGCCAGAGGAAGGACTCAGGCTTTTACAATGAGCAGTTCTTC
CASSQRKDSGFYNEQFF
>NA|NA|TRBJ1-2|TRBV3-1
TGTGCCAGCAGCCGCCAGCCGGACGGTGGGCGCGGCTACACCTTC
CASSRQPDGGRGYTF
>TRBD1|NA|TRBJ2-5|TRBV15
TGTGCCACCAGCAGAACAGGGGCGGATCCAGGGGAGACCCAGTATTTC
CATSRTGADPGETQYF
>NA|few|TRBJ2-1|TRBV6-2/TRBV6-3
TGTGCCAGCACCGATCCCCCGGGCCTAACCGACCCTGAGCAGTTCTTC
CASTDPPGLTDPEQFF
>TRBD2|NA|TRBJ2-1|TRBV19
TGTGCCAGTAGTAGGACTAGCGGGATGGATGAGCAGTTCTTC
CASSRTSGMDEQFF
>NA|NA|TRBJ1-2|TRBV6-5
TGTGCCAGCAGTTCCGAGGCCGGGGGGGTATACGCTGGCTACACCTTC
CASSSEAGGVYAGYTF
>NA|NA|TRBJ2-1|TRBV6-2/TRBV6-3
TGTGCCAGCAGTTACGTGGGGCCGTACAATGAGCAGTTCTTC
CASSYVGPYNEQFF
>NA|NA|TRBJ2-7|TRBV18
TGTGCCAGCTCACCGGCTTCCAACTACGAGCAGTACTTC
CASSPASNYEQYF
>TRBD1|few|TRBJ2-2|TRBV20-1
TGCAGTGCCTCGACAGGGGACACCGGGGAGCTGTTTTTT
CSASTGDTGELFF
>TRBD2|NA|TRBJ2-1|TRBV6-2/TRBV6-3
TGTGCCAGCAGTTACTCGTGGCGGGGGACCTACAATGAGCAGTTCTTC
CASSYSWRGTYNEQFF
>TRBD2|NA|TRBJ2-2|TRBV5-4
TGTGCCAGCAGCAGACCCGGGACTAGCGGGAGTATCGGGGAGCTGTTTTTT
CASSRPGTSGSIGELFF
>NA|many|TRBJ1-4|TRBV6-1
TGTGCCAGCAGTCTAGGGGGGGTTACCAATGAAAAACTGTTTTTT
CASSLGGVTNEKLFF
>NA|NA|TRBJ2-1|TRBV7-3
TGTGCCAGCAGCTTAGAGGCAGGGGACCAGTTCTTC
CASSLEAGDQFF
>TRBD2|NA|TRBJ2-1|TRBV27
TGTGCCAGCAATTTAGCGGGGGGGTCGTACAATGAGCAGTTCTTC
CASNLAGGSYNEQFF
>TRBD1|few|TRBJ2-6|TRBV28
TGTGCCAGCGTAAAGCCCGGGACAGGGGAGTACCTGACTTTC
CASVKPGTGEYLTF
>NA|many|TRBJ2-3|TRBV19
TGTGCCAGTAGTCTGACAGGAGTCACAGATACGCAGTATTTT
CASSLTGVTDTQYF
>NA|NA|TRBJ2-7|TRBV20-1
TGCAGTGCTAGAGAACCTAGGACAGCCTACTACGAGCAGTACTTC
CSAREPRTAYYEQYF
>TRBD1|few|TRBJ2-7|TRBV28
TGTGCCAGCTGCCGGGACAGCCCCTCCTACGAGCAGTACTTC
CASCRDSPSYEQYF
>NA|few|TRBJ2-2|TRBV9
TGTGCCAGCAGCCCCTTGGGCGGGGCGAACACCGGGGAGCTGTTTTTT
CASSPLGGANTGELFF
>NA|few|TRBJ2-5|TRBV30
TGTGCCTGGAACGACGGCGGCGGCCAAGAGACCCAGTACTTC
CAWNDGGGQETQYF
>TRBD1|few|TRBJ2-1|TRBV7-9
TGTGCCAGCAGCTCCATGAGGGGGCCGGGCAATGAGCAGTTCTTC
CASSSMRGPGNEQFF
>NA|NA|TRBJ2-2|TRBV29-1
TGCAGCGGCAGGGTTGGGAACACCGGGGAGCTGTTTTTT
CSGRVGNTGELFF
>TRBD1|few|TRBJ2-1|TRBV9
TGTGCCAGCAGCGCGTCGCCGGGACAGGGGATAAATGAGCAGTTCTTC
CASSASPGQGINEQFF
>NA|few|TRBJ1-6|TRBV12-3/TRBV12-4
TGTGCCAGCAGATGGGCCGATTTGGGGATCGGTAATTCACCCCTCCACTTT
CASRWADLGIGNSPLHF
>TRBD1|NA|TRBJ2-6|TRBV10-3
TGTGCCATCAGCTACCGGGACAGGGGTTCTGGGGCCAACGTCCTGACTTTC
CAISYRDRGSGANVLTF
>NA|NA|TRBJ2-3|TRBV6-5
NA
CASSYSGSGRADTQYF
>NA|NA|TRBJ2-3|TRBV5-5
TGTGCCAGCAGCTGGGAGTGGCAGCCAGATACGCAGTATTTT
CASSWEWQPDTQYF
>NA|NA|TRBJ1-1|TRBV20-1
TGCAGTGCTAGACCCGTGAACACTGAAGCTTTCTTT
CSARPVNTEAFF